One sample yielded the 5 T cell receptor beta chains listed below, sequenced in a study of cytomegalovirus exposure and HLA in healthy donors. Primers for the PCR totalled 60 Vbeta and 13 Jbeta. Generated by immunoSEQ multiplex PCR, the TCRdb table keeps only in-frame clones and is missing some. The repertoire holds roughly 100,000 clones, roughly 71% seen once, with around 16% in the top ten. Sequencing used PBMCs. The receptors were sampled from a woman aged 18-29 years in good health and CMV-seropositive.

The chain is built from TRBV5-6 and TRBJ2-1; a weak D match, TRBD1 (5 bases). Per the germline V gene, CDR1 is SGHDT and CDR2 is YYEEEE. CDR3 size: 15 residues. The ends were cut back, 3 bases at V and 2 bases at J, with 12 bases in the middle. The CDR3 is CASSSSKGAYNEQFF. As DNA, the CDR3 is TGTGCCAGCAGCTCGTCGAAAGGGGCCTACAATGAGCAGTTCTTC. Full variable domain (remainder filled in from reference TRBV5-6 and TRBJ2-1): DAGVTQSPTHLIKTRGQQVTLRCSPKSGHDTVSWYQQALGQGPQFIFQYYEEEERQRGNFPDRFSGHQFPNYSSELNVNALLLGDSALYLCASSSSKGAYNEQFFGPGTRLTVL.

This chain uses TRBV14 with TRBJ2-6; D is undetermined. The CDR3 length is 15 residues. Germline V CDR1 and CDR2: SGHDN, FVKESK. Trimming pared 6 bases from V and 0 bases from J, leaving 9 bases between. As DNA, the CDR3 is TGTGCCAGCAGTCGTTTATCCTCTGGGGCCAACGTCCTGACTTTC. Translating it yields CASSRLSSGANVLTF.

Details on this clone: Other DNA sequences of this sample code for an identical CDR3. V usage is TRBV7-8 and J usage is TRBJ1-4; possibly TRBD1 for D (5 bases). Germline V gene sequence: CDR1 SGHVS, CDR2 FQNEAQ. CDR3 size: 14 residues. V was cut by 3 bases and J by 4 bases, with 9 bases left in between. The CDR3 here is CASSLRTLNEKLFF. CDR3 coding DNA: TGTGCCAGCAGCTTGCGGACACTTAATGAAAAACTGTTTTTT.

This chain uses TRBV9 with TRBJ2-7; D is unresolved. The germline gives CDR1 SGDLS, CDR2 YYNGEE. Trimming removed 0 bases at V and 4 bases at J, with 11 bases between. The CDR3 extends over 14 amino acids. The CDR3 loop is CASSVGAIAYEQYF. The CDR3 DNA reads TGTGCCAGCAGCGTAGGGGCCATTGCGTACGAGCAGTACTTC.

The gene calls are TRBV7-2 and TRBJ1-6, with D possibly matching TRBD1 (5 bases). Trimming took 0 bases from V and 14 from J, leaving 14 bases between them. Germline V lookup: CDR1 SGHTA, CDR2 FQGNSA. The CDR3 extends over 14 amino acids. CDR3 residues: CASSLALAGSTLHF. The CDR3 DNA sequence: TGTGCCAGCAGCTTAGCGCTGGCAGGGTCAACCCTCCACTTT.